A selection of T cell receptor beta chains follows, all from one sample in a study of blood T cell repertoires in COVID-19. Measured with immunoSEQ multiplex PCR; TCRdb has only the in-frame clones, and not every one. This sample has roughly 46,000 clones, with roughly 80% found just once. The specimen sequenced was peripheral blood. The receptors stem from a man in his 60s with active COVID-19. The CDR3 runs from the conserved cysteine through the conserved F or W. Fields, in order: CDR3 protein, CDR3 DNA, V gene, D gene, clone size, J gene. D genes are given only for firm matches. Some rows have no size entry. The others give once, few or many, or a class for an expanded clone.

CASSLGAGSIYEQFF,TGTGCCAGCAGCTTAGGAGCGGGAAGTATCTATGAGCAGTTCTTC,TRBV11-2,TRBD2,.,TRBJ2-1
CSASPGTGSPRGNQPQHF,TGCAGTGCTAGTCCCGGGACAGGGAGCCCCAGGGGCAATCAGCCCCAGCATTTT,TRBV20-1,TRBD1,.,TRBJ1-5
CSASDWQATNQPQHF,TGCAGTGCTAGTGATTGGCAGGCCACCAATCAGCCCCAGCATTTT,TRBV20-1,.,.,TRBJ1-5
CASSQREESFHEQYF,TGTGCCAGCAGCCAACGGGAGGAAAGTTTCCACGAGCAGTACTTC,TRBV3-1/TRBV3-2,TRBD2,.,TRBJ2-7
CASSKTSGGGTDTQYF,TGTGCCAGCAGTAAGACTAGCGGGGGTGGGACAGATACGCAGTATTTT,TRBV6-4,TRBD2,.,TRBJ2-3
CTSSQDSGRSYEQYF,TGCACCAGCAGCCAAGATAGCGGGAGGTCCTACGAGCAGTACTTC,TRBV1,.,.,TRBJ2-7
CAISDGLAGRSYEQYF,TGTGCCATCAGTGATGGACTGGCGGGCCGCTCCTACGAGCAGTACTTC,TRBV10-3,.,.,TRBJ2-7
CASSEGRGPGNTIYF,TGTGCCAGCAGTGAAGGCAGGGGGCCTGGAAACACCATATATTTT,TRBV2,TRBD1,.,TRBJ1-3
CASSSVIRNEQFF,TGTGCCAGCAGCTCCGTTATCAGGAATGAGCAGTTCTTC,TRBV5-4,.,.,TRBJ2-1
CASSSRGGGSSAGYGYTF,TGTGCCAGCAGCTCTAGGGGTGGGGGCAGCTCGGCGGGCTATGGCTACACCTTC,TRBV7-2,.,.,TRBJ1-2
CASNRGNYGYTF,TGTGCCAGTAATCGGGGGAACTATGGCTACACCTTC,TRBV19,.,.,TRBJ1-2
CASSPRSRRTQYF,TGTGCCAGCAGTCCCCGGAGTAGGCGTACGCAGTATTTT,TRBV12-3/TRBV12-4,.,.,TRBJ2-3
CASSTPGESSYNEQFF,TGTGCCAGCAGTACTCCCGGAGAAAGCTCCTACAATGAGCAGTTCTTC,TRBV28,.,.,TRBJ2-1
CASSHAGTGAGGYTF,TGTGCCAGCAGCCATGCGGGTACAGGGGCGGGTGGCTACACCTTC,TRBV3-1/TRBV3-2,TRBD1,.,TRBJ1-2
CATSDTGELFF,TGTGCCACGTCGGACACCGGGGAGCTGTTTTTT,TRBV13,.,.,TRBJ2-2
CASSQDLRGSGANVLTF,TGTGCCAGCAGCCAAGATCTTAGGGGCTCTGGGGCCAACGTCCTGACTTTC,TRBV4-2,.,.,TRBJ2-6
CASSYSSSGANVLTF,TGTGCCAGCAGTTACTCCTCCTCTGGGGCCAACGTCCTGACTTTC,TRBV6-5,.,.,TRBJ2-6
CASLAGRTLPNQPQHF,TGTGCCAGCCTAGCCGGTCGGACCCTCCCTAATCAGCCCCAGCATTTT,TRBV7-8,.,.,TRBJ1-5
CASSLGLAESSGANVLTF,TGTGCCAGCAGCTTGGGACTAGCGGAGAGCTCTGGGGCCAACGTCCTGACTTTC,TRBV5-4,TRBD2,.,TRBJ2-6
CASSVVGGETQYF,TGTGCCAGCAGCGTAGTTGGGGGGGAGACCCAGTACTTC,TRBV9,.,few,TRBJ2-5
CASSAVPGGEGTEAFF,TGTGCCAGCAGCGCAGTACCGGGGGGAGAAGGCACTGAAGCTTTCTTT,TRBV7-8,.,.,TRBJ1-1
CASSDSGGTDTQYF,TGTGCCAGCAGCGATAGCGGGGGGACAGATACGCAGTATTTT,TRBV6-2/TRBV6-3,TRBD2,.,TRBJ2-3
CAISLDRMNTEAFF,TGTGCCATCAGCTTGGACAGAATGAACACTGAAGCTTTCTTT,TRBV10-3,.,.,TRBJ1-1
CASSETASSGGEQFF,TGTGCCAGCAGTGAGACAGCCTCTAGCGGAGGTGAGCAGTTCTTC,TRBV6-1,TRBD2,.,TRBJ2-1
CASSSNEGQGLNIQYF,TGTGCCAGCAGCTCGAACGAAGGACAGGGGTTAAACATTCAGTACTTC,TRBV28,TRBD1,once,TRBJ2-4
CASSQQETQYF,TGTGCCAGCAGCCAACAAGAGACCCAGTACTTC,TRBV2,.,.,TRBJ2-5
CSARQGPYEQYF,TGCAGCGCCAGACAGGGCCCCTACGAGCAGTACTTC,TRBV29-1,TRBD1,.,TRBJ2-7
CASSATEFYGYTF,TGTGCCAGCAGTGCTACTGAGTTCTATGGCTACACCTTC,TRBV6-2/TRBV6-3,.,.,TRBJ1-2
CASSSTGGGSLAGGAFF,TGTGCCAGCAGCTCAACAGGGGGCGGATCGCTTGCCGGGGGAGCTTTCTTT,TRBV7-2,TRBD1,.,TRBJ1-1
CASSPDRSSYNEQFF,TGTGCCAGCAGCCCGGACAGGAGCTCCTACAATGAGCAGTTCTTC,TRBV28,TRBD1,.,TRBJ2-1
CSVTGITQYF,TGCAGCGTTACAGGGATTACGCAGTATTTT,TRBV29-1,.,.,TRBJ2-3
CAWRGAAEAFF,TGTGCCTGGAGGGGGGCCGCTGAAGCTTTCTTT,TRBV30,.,.,TRBJ1-1
CASSVEGWASEQFF,TGTGCCAGCAGCGTAGAAGGATGGGCTAGCGAGCAGTTCTTC,TRBV9,.,once,TRBJ2-1
CASSGQGTSGNTIYF,TGTGCCAGCAGTGGGCAGGGAACCTCTGGAAACACCATATATTTT,TRBV2,.,.,TRBJ1-3
CASSDSSGGTYEQYF,TGTGCCAGCAGTGACTCTAGCGGGGGGACCTACGAGCAGTACTTC,TRBV2,TRBD2,once,TRBJ2-7
CATSAPSGNTGELFF,TGTGCCACCAGTGCCCCCAGCGGAAACACCGGGGAGCTGTTTTTT,TRBV24-1,.,.,TRBJ2-2
CASSPGGSSNQPQHF,TGTGCCAGCAGCCCCGGAGGGTCTAGCAATCAGCCCCAGCATTTT,TRBV7-9,.,once,TRBJ1-5
CASSQGTGTETQYF,TGTGCCAGCAGCCAAGGGACAGGGACCGAGACCCAGTACTTC,TRBV7-8,TRBD1,.,TRBJ2-5
CATTPTGGTEAFF,TGTGCCACCACCCCGACAGGGGGCACTGAAGCTTTCTTT,TRBV24-1,TRBD1,.,TRBJ1-1